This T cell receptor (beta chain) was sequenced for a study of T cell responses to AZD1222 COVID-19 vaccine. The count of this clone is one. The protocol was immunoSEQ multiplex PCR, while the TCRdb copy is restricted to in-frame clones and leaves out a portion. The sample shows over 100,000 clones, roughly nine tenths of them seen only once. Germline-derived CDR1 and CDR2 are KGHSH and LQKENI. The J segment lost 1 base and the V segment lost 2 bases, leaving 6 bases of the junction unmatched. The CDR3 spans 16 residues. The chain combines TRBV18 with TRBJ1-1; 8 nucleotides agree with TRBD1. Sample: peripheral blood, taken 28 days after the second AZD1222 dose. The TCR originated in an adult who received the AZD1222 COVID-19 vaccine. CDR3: CASSPSLDRGNTEAFF. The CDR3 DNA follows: TGTGCCAGCTCACCATCTCTCGACAGGGGGAACACTGAAGCTTTCTTT.